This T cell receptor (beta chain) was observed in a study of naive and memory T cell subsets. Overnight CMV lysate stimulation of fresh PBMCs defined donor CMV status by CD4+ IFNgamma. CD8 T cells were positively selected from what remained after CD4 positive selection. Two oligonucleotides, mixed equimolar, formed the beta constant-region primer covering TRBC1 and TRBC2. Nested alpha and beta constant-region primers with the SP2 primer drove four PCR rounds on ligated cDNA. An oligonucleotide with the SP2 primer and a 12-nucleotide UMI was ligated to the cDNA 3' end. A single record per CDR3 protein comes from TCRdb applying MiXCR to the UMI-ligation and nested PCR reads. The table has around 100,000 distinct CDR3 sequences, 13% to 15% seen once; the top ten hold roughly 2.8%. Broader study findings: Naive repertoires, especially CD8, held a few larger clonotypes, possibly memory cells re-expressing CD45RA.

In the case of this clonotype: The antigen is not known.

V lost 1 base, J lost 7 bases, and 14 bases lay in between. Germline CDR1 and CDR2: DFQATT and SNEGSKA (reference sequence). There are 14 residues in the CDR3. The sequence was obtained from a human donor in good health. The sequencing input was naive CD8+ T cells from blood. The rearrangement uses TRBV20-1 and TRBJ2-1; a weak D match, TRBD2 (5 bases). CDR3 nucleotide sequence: TGCAGTGCTAGAGGGACTGGAGGATGGAATGAGCAGTTCTTC. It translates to CSARGTGGWNEQFF.